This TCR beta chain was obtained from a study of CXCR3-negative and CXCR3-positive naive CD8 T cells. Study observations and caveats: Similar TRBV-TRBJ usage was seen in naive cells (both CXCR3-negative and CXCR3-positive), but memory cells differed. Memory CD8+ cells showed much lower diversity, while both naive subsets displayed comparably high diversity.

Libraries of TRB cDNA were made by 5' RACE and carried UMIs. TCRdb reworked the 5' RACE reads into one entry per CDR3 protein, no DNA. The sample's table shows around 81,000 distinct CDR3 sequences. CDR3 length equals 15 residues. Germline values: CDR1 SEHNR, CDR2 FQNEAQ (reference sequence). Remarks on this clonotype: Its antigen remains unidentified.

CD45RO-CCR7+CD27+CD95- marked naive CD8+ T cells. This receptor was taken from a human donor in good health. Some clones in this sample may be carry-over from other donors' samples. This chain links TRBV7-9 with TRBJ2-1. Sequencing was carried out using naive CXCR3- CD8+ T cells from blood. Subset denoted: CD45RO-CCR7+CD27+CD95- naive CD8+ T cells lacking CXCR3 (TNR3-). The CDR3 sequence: CASSLGTRSYNEQFF. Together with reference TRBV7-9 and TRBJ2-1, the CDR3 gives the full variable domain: DTGVSQNPRHKITKRGQNVTFRCDPISEHNRLYWYRQTLGQGPEFLTYFQNEAQLEKSRLLSDRFSAERPKGSFSTLEIQRTEQGDSAMYLCASSLGTRSYNEQFFGPGTRLTVL.